This T cell receptor beta chain was identified during a study of shared clonotypes between healthy human individuals. This CDR3 is built from 15 residues. Germline V CDR1 and CDR2: MGHRA, YSYEKL. Trimming shortened V by 6 bases and J by 5 bases, and 18 bases separated the two germline ends. Only in-frame clones appear in the TCRdb table, and some are missing; sequencing was by immunoSEQ multiplex PCR. This table has millions of clones, 95% appearing once. The chain recombines TRBV4-1 with TRBJ2-3, with a weak D call TRBD2 (5 bases). This receptor was taken from a man younger than 35 in good health. Sequenced input: naive CD4+ T cells sorted from blood. The sample's subset: CD45RA+ positively selected. CDR3 sequence: CASSQRVLGVDTQYF. For the CDR3, the DNA is TGCGCCAGCAGTCAGAGGGTCCTTGGGGTAGATACGCAGTATTTT.